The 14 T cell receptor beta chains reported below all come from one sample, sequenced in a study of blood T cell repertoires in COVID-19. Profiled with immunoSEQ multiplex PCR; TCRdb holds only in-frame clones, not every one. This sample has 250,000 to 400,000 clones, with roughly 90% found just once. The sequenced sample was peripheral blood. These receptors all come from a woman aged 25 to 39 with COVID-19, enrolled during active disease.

The CDR3 DNA reads as TGTGCCAGCAGTGCGCCGGGACTAGACCCGGACGAGCAGTACTTC. This sequence encodes CASSAPGLDPDEQYF. The V call is TRBV2, the J call TRBJ2-7; the match to TRBD2 covers 8 bases. Unmatched junction bases numbered 10, after V lost 4 bases and J lost 5 bases. The CDR3 is 15 amino acids. The V gene's germline CDR1 is SNHLY and CDR2 FYNNEI.

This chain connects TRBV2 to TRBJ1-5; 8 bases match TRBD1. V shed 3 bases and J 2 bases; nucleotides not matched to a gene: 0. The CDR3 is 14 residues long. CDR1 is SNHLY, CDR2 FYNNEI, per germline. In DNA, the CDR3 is TGTGCCAGCAGTGAGGGACAGGGCAATCAGCCCCAGCATTTT. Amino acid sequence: CASSEGQGNQPQHF.

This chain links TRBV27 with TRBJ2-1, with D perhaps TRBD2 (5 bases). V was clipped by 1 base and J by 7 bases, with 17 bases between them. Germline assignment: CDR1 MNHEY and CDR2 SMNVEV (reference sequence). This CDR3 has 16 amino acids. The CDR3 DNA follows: TGTGCCAGCAGTTTATTGGTCGGGAATAATAGAAATGAGCAGTTCTTC. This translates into CASSLLVGNNRNEQFF.

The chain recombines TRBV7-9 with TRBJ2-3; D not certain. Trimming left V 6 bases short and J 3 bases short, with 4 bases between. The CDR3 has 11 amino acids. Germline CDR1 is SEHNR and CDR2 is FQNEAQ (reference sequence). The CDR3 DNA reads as TGTGCCAGCAGTCGGACAGATACGCAGTATTTT. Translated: CASSRTDTQYF.

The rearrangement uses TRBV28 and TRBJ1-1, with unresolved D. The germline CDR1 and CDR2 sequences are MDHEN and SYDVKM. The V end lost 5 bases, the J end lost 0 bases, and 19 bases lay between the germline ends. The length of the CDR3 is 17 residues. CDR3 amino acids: CASSRLNLGELNTEAFF. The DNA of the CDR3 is TGTGCCAGCAGTCGGCTGAATTTGGGAGAACTGAACACTGAAGCTTTCTTT.

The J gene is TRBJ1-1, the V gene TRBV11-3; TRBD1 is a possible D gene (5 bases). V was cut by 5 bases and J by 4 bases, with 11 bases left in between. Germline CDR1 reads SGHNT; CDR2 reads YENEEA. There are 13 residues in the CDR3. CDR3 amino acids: CASSARGGTEAFF. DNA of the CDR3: TGTGCCAGCAGCGCACGGGGGGGCACTGAAGCTTTCTTT.

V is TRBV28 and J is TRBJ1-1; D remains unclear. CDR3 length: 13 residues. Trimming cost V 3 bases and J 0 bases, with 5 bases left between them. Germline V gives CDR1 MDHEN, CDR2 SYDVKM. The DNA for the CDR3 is TGTGCCAGCAGTTTTCGTCTGAACACTGAAGCTTTCTTT. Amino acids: CASSFRLNTEAFF.

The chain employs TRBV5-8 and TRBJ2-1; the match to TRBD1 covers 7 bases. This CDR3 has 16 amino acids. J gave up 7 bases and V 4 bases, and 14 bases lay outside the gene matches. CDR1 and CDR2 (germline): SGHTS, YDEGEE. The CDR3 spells CASSPSIDRASNEQFF. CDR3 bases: TGTGCCAGCAGCCCCTCAATAGACAGGGCGAGTAATGAGCAGTTCTTC.

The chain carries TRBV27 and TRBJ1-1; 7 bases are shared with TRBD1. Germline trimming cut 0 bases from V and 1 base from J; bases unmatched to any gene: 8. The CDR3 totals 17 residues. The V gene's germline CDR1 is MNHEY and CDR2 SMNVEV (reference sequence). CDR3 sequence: CASSLSYQGVPNTEAFF. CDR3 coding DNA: TGTGCCAGCAGTTTATCGTACCAGGGGGTGCCGAACACTGAAGCTTTCTTT.

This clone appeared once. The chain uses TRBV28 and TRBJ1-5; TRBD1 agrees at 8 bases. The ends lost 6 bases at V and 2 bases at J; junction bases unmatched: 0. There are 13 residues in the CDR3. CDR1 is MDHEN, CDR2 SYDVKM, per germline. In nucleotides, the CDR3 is TGTGCCAGCAGGACAGGGGGCAATCAGCCCCAGCATTTT. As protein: CASRTGGNQPQHF.

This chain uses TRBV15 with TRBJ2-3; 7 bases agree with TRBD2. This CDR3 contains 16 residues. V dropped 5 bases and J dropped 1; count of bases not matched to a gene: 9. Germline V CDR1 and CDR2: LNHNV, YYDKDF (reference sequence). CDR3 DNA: TGTGCCACCAGCCCTCGAACAACTAGCGGCACAGATACGCAGTATTTT. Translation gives CATSPRTTSGTDTQYF.

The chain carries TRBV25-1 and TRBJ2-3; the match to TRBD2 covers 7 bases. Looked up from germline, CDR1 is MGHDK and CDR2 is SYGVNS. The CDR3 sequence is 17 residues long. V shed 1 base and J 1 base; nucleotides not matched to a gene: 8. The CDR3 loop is CASSEFGGGFGTDTQYF. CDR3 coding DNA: TGTGCCAGCAGTGAATTTGGGGGGGGTTTCGGCACAGATACGCAGTATTTT. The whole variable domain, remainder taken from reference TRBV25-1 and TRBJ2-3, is EADIYQTPRYLVIGTGKKITLECSQTMGHDKMYWYQQDPGMELHLIHYSYGVNSTEKGDLSSESTVSRIRTEHFPLTLESARPSHTSQYLCASSEFGGGFGTDTQYFGPGTRLTVL.

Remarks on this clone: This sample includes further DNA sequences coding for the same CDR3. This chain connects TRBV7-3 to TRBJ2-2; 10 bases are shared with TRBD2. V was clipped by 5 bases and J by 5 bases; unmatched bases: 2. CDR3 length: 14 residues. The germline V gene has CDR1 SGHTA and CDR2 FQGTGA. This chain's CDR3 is CASSLLAGTGELFF. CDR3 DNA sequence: TGTGCCAGCAGCCTACTAGCGGGGACCGGGGAGCTGTTTTTT.

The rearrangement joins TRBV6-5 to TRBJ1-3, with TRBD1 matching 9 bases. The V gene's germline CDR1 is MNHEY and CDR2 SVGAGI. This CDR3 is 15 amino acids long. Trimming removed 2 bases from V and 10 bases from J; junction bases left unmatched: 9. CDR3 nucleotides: TGTGCCAGCAGTTACGTTCGGACAGGGGAAGGGACCATATATTTT. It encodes CASSYVRTGEGTIYF.